The 18 T cell receptor beta chains presented below share a single source sample, sequenced in a study of T-cell reconstitution after alpha-beta-depleted transplantation in children. The TCRbeta library incorporated unique molecular identifiers. TCRdb redid the calling of the PCR reads with MiXCR, one entry per CDR3 protein. The sample carries around 500,000 distinct CDR3 sequences, approximately 13% recorded once. This sample comprised PBMCs from the stem cell graft donor, obtained from the stem cell graft. The receptor set was obtained from a human donor who donated a stem cell graft to a child with combined immunodeficiency.

The J gene is TRBJ2-7, the V gene TRBV20-1; the match to TRBD2 covers 8 bases. Germline V gene sequence: CDR1 DFQATT, CDR2 SNEGSKA (reference sequence). Germline trimming cut 3 bases from V and 7 bases from J; bases unmatched to any gene: 14. The CDR3 is made up of 15 amino acids. Here the CDR3 reads CSARKTGTRLGEQYF. CDR3 nucleotides: TGCAGTGCTAGGAAAACCGGGACTAGGCTCGGGGAGCAGTACTTC.

This clonotype was recorded many times. The V and J genes are TRBV6-2 or TRBV6-3 and TRBJ2-3; possible D gene TRBD1, 6 bases. V was cut by 2 bases and J by 1 base, with 10 bases left in between. The CDR3 runs 15 residues. Germline V CDR1 and CDR2: MNHEY, SVGEGT. This CDR3 is CASSYQDRRTDTQYF. The CDR3 nucleotides read TGTGCCAGCAGTTACCAAGACAGGCGCACAGATACGCAGTATTTT.

This clonotype was found many times. The rearrangement uses TRBV3-1 and TRBJ2-3, with D unresolved. From germline, CDR1 is LGHDT and CDR2 YNNKEL (reference sequence). V lost 0 bases and J lost 2, with 9 bases in between. The CDR3 runs 15 residues. CDR3 protein: CASSQEGWYTDTQYF. In nucleotides, the CDR3 is TGTGCCAGCAGCCAAGAGGGCTGGTACACAGATACGCAGTATTTT.

The chain combines TRBV12-3 or TRBV12-4 with TRBJ1-2; D is undetermined. V was pared by 6 bases and J by 7 bases, with 21 bases between. This CDR3 region has 15 residues. CDR3 DNA sequence: TGTGCCAGCAGCCCCTGGAGTGGGCGGGAGGGTGGCTACACCTTC. Its protein is CASSPWSGREGGYTF.

This clonotype was detected many times. The CDR3 DNA sequence: TGTGCCAGCAGTATCCACAGGGGCTATGGCTACACCTTC. Translating it yields CASSIHRGYGYTF. The chain carries TRBV27 and TRBJ1-2, with TRBD1 matching 7 bases. V was pared by 5 bases and J by 4 bases, with 4 bases of the junction left unmatched. Germline-derived CDR1 and CDR2 are MNHEY and SMNVEV (reference sequence). This CDR3 is built from 13 residues.

In its sample, this clonotype was seen a few times. The CDR3 DNA reads TGTGCCAGCAGCCCTCACGCCGAGGGGGGCTACACCTTC. The encoded protein is CASSPHAEGGYTF. The V and J genes are TRBV7-9 and TRBJ1-2; perhaps TRBD1 as D (5 bases). This CDR3 comprises 13 residues. CDR1 and CDR2 (germline): SEHNR, FQNEAQ (reference sequence). Trimming took 5 bases from V and 8 from J, leaving 15 bases between them. The variable domain in full, with the rest retrieved from reference TRBV7-9 and TRBJ1-2, is DTGVSQNPRHKITKRGQNVTFRCDPISEHNRLYWYRQTLGQGPEFLTYFQNEAQLEKSRLLSDRFSAERPKGSFSTLEIQRTEQGDSAMYLCASSPHAEGGYTFGSGTRLTVV.

This clonotype was observed at least ten times. The chain couples TRBV7-2 to TRBJ2-7; D assignment may be TRBD1 or TRBD2 (5 bases each). The CDR3 length is 15 residues. Germline CDR1 SGHTA, CDR2 FQGNSA. Between the trimmed V and J ends, which lost 1 base and 3 bases, there was a span of 13 bases. This chain's CDR3 is CASSLVSGTDYEQYF. CDR3 coding DNA: TGTGCCAGCAGCTTAGTGTCCGGGACCGACTACGAGCAGTACTTC.

The chain joins TRBV12-3 or TRBV12-4 to TRBJ2-1; 7 bases match TRBD2. The V and J ends lost 6 bases and 3 bases, in that order; junction bases with no gene match: 5. CDR3 size: 14 residues. CDR3 in DNA: TGTGCCAGCAGGCTAGCGGACCTCTACAATGAGCAGTTCTTC. Translation: CASRLADLYNEQFF.

Only a few counts were recorded for this clonotype. The chain joins TRBV3-1 to TRBJ2-1; 7 bases line up with TRBD1. Germline-derived CDR1 and CDR2 are LGHDT and YNNKEL (reference sequence). The CDR3 has 15 amino acids. The V gene end was trimmed by 4 bases and the J gene end by 1 base; junction bases not matched to a gene: 4. The CDR3: CASSPPGQSYNEQFF. In nucleotides, the CDR3 is TGTGCCAGCAGCCCCCCGGGACAGTCCTACAATGAGCAGTTCTTC.

There are many counts of this clonotype. CDR3 nucleotide sequence: TGTGCCAGCAGCTTGGAGGTGGCGGATACGCAGTATTTT. Translating it yields CASSLEVADTQYF. J is TRBJ2-3 and V is TRBV11-3; the D gene is possibly TRBD2 (5 bases). The length of the CDR3 is 13 residues. The germline gives CDR1 SGHNT, CDR2 YENEEA. The germline V and J ends were trimmed by 3 bases and 6 bases, with 10 bases remaining between them.

This clonotype was counted only a few times. The V call is TRBV7-3, the J call TRBJ2-3; 13 nucleotides match TRBD2. There are 17 residues in the CDR3. The trim removed 8 bases at V and 0 bases at J, leaving 8 bases unmatched. From germline, CDR1 is SGHTA and CDR2 FQGTGA. The CDR3 protein is CASSTSGRAFSTDTQYF. CDR3 sequence (DNA): TGTGCCAGCTCAACTAGCGGGAGGGCCTTCAGCACAGATACGCAGTATTTT.

The table lists this clonotype with a few counts. The chain has TRBV9 and TRBJ2-1; tentative D call: TRBD2 (7 bases). Germline values: CDR1 SGDLS, CDR2 YYNGEE. The V gene lost 1 base and the J gene lost 7 bases, with 12 bases spanning the gap. CDR3 length: 14 residues. CDR3 loop: CASSVTRGGNEQFF. In DNA form, the CDR3 reads TGTGCCAGCAGCGTAACGAGGGGGGGGAATGAGCAGTTCTTC.

This clonotype was picked up many times. This chain joins TRBV29-1 and TRBJ2-3; a weak D match, TRBD1 (6 bases). Trimming removed 4 bases from V and 8 bases from J, with 10 bases in between. This CDR3 is 11 amino acids long. Germline values: CDR1 SQVTM, CDR2 ANQGSEA. The CDR3 bases are TGCAGCGTTGTGAGGGGGAGTACGCAGTATTTT. It translates to CSVVRGSTQYF.

The V and J genes are TRBV6-2 or TRBV6-3 and TRBJ2-7; 7 bases are shared with TRBD1. Germline V gene lookup returns CDR1 MNHEY and CDR2 SVGEGT. The CDR3 length is 17 residues. Trimming removed 2 bases from V and 3 bases from J; junction bases left unmatched: 13. The CDR3 reads CASSYARQGWNLYEQYF. The CDR3 DNA reads as TGTGCCAGCAGTTACGCCAGACAGGGTTGGAACCTCTACGAGCAGTACTTC.

The CDR3 region is CATSDPGLAGGVAGELFF. In nucleotides, the CDR3 is TGTGCCACCAGTGATCCAGGACTAGCGGGAGGTGTGGCCGGGGAGCTGTTTTTT. The chain couples TRBV24-1 to TRBJ2-2; 14 bases are shared with TRBD2. After removal of 3 bases from V and 6 bases from J, the junction contained 8 bases not matched to a gene. Germline V lookup: CDR1 KGHDR, CDR2 SFDVKD. The CDR3 has 18 amino acids.

This chain connects TRBV7-3 to TRBJ2-2; 7 bases are a match to TRBD2. Unmatched junction bases numbered 4, after V lost 2 bases and J lost 1 base. The CDR3 runs 16 residues. Germline V gene sequence: CDR1 SGHTA, CDR2 FQGTGA. CDR3 residues: CASSLRPGGNTGELFF. In nucleotides, the CDR3 is TGTGCCAGCAGCTTACGCCCGGGGGGGAACACCGGGGAGCTGTTTTTT.

The chain's CDR3 is CSAAGTSGRAADTQYF. The CDR3 nucleotides read TGCAGTGCCGCTGGGACTAGCGGGAGGGCAGCAGATACGCAGTATTTT. This rearrangement joins TRBV20-1 to TRBJ2-3, with 16 bases fitting TRBD2. V was clipped by 6 bases and J by 4 bases; unmatched bases: 7. Germline lookup yields CDR1 DFQATT and CDR2 SNEGSKA (reference sequence). The CDR3 is 16 residues long.

This clonotype was seen ten or more times. This chain joins TRBV29-1 and TRBJ2-7; a possible D gene is TRBD1 (6 bases). The V gene lost 6 bases and the J gene lost 2 bases, with 14 bases spanning the gap. The germline V gene has CDR1 SQVTM and CDR2 ANQGSEA. This CDR3 is built from 13 residues. The CDR3 DNA is TGCAGCGTACGTGGGGGCCGAACCTACGAGCAGTACTTC. Translating it yields CSVRGGRTYEQYF.